Shown below are 17 T cell receptor beta chains from a single sample sequenced in a study of T cell changes during pregnancy in multiple sclerosis. TCRdb keeps only in-frame clones here, not all; method: immunoSEQ multiplex PCR. This table has 9,500 to 15,000 clones, roughly 86% appearing once. The sequences come from CD8+ T cells from peripheral blood mononuclear cells, collected in the second trimester of pregnancy. The receptor set was obtained from a female donor in good health, enrolled as a control in a pregnancy study.

The chain recombines TRBV9 with TRBJ1-2; D not certain. Germline-derived CDR1 and CDR2 are SGDLS and YYNGEE. The ends were cut back, 7 bases at V and 2 bases at J, with 18 bases in the middle. The CDR3 contains 15 residues. The chain's CDR3 is CASGRSYSTNYGYTF. The DNA of the CDR3 is TGTGCCAGCGGGAGGAGTTACTCAACGAACTATGGCTACACCTTC.

This sequence joins TRBV7-9 and TRBJ2-1, with D perhaps TRBD1 (6 bases). The CDR3 consists of 13 residues. V was shortened by 5 bases and J by 8 bases, with 13 bases between the two germline ends. CDR1 is SEHNR, CDR2 FQNEAQ, per germline (reference sequence). The CDR3 region is CASSDPSGDEQFF. Written as DNA, the CDR3 is TGTGCCAGCAGCGACCCCTCAGGGGATGAGCAGTTCTTC.

The J gene is TRBJ2-3, the V gene TRBV11-3; 9 nucleotides match TRBD2. The V segment lost 3 bases and the J segment 0 bases; nucleotides outside the gene matches: 7. The CDR3 runs to 17 residues. Germline assignment: CDR1 SGHNT and CDR2 YENEEA. DNA of the CDR3: TGTGCCAGCAGCTTCTCCTCTAGCGGGACTAGCACAGATACGCAGTATTTT. It translates to CASSFSSSGTSTDTQYF.

The chain joins TRBV9 to TRBJ1-5; perhaps TRBD1 as D (5 bases). Per the germline V gene, CDR1 is SGDLS and CDR2 is YYNGEE. The CDR3 runs 14 residues. V was shortened by 3 bases and J by 3 bases, with 10 bases between the two germline ends. The CDR3 coding sequence is TGTGCCAGCAGCGGGGGGGGGACCAATCAGCCCCAGCATTTT. The encoded protein is CASSGGGTNQPQHF.

V is TRBV6-6 and J is TRBJ1-1; 9 bases align to TRBD1. The junction had 9 bases not matched to a gene; V was cut back by 6 bases and J by 4 bases. Germline V gives CDR1 MNHNY, CDR2 SVGAGI (reference sequence). The CDR3 runs 15 residues. The CDR3 coding sequence is TGTGCCAGCAGGAGCGGGACAGGGTTAAGCACTGAAGCTTTCTTT. This codes for CASRSGTGLSTEAFF.

The CDR3 is CASSPDSSSPDTQYF. The DNA for the CDR3 is TGCGCCAGCAGTCCGGACTCGAGTAGCCCAGATACGCAGTATTTT. The rearrangement uses TRBV5-1 and TRBJ2-3; TRBD2 might be the D (5 bases). V shed 5 bases and J shed 4 bases, with 17 bases lying between them. The CDR3 extends over 15 amino acids. Germline lookup yields CDR1 SGHRS and CDR2 YFSETQ.

The chain carries TRBV6-1 and TRBJ1-4; TRBD1 is a possible D gene (5 bases). This CDR3 spans 15 amino acids. Trimming shortened V by 6 bases and J by 3 bases, and 14 bases separated the two germline ends. The germline gives CDR1 MNHNS, CDR2 SASEGT. The CDR3 sequence: CASRDRDLSNEKLFF. CDR3 DNA: TGTGCCAGCAGGGACCGGGACTTGTCTAATGAAAAACTGTTTTTT.

The chain couples TRBV9 to TRBJ2-1, with 11 bases that match TRBD2. The germline gives CDR1 SGDLS, CDR2 YYNGEE. This CDR3 comprises 15 residues. V trimming: 0 bases; J trimming: 8 bases; junction bases outside the gene matches: 4. DNA for the CDR3: TGTGCCAGCAGCGTAGTGGGGACTAGCGGAGATGAGCAGTTCTTC. Encoded protein: CASSVVGTSGDEQFF.

The V and J genes are TRBV6-6 and TRBJ2-5; TRBD1 is a possible D gene (5 bases). V shed 5 bases and J shed 0 bases, with 10 bases lying between them. The CDR3 is made up of 14 amino acids. CDR1 is MNHNY, CDR2 SVGAGI, per germline (reference sequence). The CDR3 reads CASSQDTDQETQYF. CDR3 bases: TGTGCCAGCAGTCAGGACACGGACCAAGAGACCCAGTACTTC.

The CDR3 bases are TGTGCCAGCAGCTTAGCGGCAGGGACTACCAATGAGCAGTTCTTC. This codes for CASSLAAGTTNEQFF. The chain employs TRBV7-9 and TRBJ2-1, with 7 bases fitting TRBD2. The CDR3 sequence is 15 residues long. V was clipped by 0 bases and J by 6 bases; unmatched bases: 5. Germline V gives CDR1 SEHNR, CDR2 FQNEAQ (reference sequence).

J is TRBJ2-3 and V is TRBV4-2; 8 positions agree with TRBD2. Germline CDR1 reads LGHNA; CDR2 reads YNFKEQ. This CDR3 spans 13 amino acids. The chain's CDR3 is CASGAGDSDTQYF. DNA for the CDR3: TGTGCTAGCGGAGCGGGGGATTCAGATACGCAGTATTTT.

CDR3 coding DNA: TGTGCCAGCAGTTACTCAGCGGGGGGATCCTACAATGAGCAGTTCTTC. Protein: CASSYSAGGSYNEQFF. The chain employs TRBV6-6 and TRBJ2-1; 9 bases fit TRBD2. CDR1 is MNHNY and CDR2 is SVGAGI in the germline V gene (reference sequence). After removal of 0 bases from V and 1 base from J, the junction contained 1 base not matched to a gene. The CDR3 is 16 residues long.

The chain combines TRBV23-1 with TRBJ1-1; D is ambiguous. TRBV23-1 is placed among ORFs of uncertain function. Trimming took off 6 bases at V and 4 bases at J, with 9 bases between the two ends. This CDR3 is 12 amino acids long. The DNA for the CDR3 is TGCGCCAGCAGGGGGAGAGGCACTGAAGCTTTCTTT. It specifies CASRGRGTEAFF.

This clone was observed once. Written as DNA, the CDR3 is TGCGCCAGCAGCCAAGAACGGGGGGCCCGGGCTAACTATGGCTACACCTTC. It encodes CASSQERGARANYGYTF. This chain joins TRBV4-3 and TRBJ1-2; TRBD1 is a possible D gene (6 bases). The CDR3 has 17 amino acids. Trimming removed 0 bases at V and 0 bases at J, with 14 bases between. Germline values: CDR1 LGHNA, CDR2 YSLEER.

This sequence joins TRBV5-1 and TRBJ1-3, with D perhaps matching TRBD1 (6 bases). This CDR3 is 15 amino acids long. Germline V gene data show CDR1 as SGHRS and CDR2 as YFSETQ. Trimming took off 7 bases at V and 2 bases at J, with 16 bases between the two ends. CDR3 sequence: CASAPDRSPGNTIYF. The CDR3 DNA follows: TGCGCCAGCGCTCCAGACAGGTCTCCTGGAAACACCATATATTTT.

This clone was detected once. V is TRBV7-2 and J is TRBJ2-1, with D perhaps TRBD2 (6 bases). Deletions cut 7 bases from V and 9 bases from J, with 19 bases between. Germline lookup yields CDR1 SGHTA and CDR2 FQGNSA. This CDR3 has 14 residues. CDR3 in DNA: TGTGCCAGCATAGCATCGGGAGTAGGAGGTGAGCAGTTCTTC. Its protein is CASIASGVGGEQFF.

This chain joins TRBV5-6 and TRBJ2-7; 11 positions match TRBD2. V dropped 5 bases and J dropped 5; count of bases not matched to a gene: 6. This CDR3 has 14 residues. In germline, CDR1 is SGHDT, CDR2 YYEEEE. The CDR3, as DNA: TGTGCCAGCAGTTTACTAGCGGGAGAACACGAGCAGTACTTC. It is translated as CASSLLAGEHEQYF.